This T cell receptor beta chain originates from a study of shared clonotypes between healthy human individuals. Authors' methods: Quality scores were absent from the junction-only immunoSEQ sequences, so filtering differed. Only in-frame clones appear in the TCRdb table, and some are missing; sequencing was by immunoSEQ multiplex PCR. The DNA gave D and trimming, while V, J and clone size come from that table. This sample carries about 470,000 clones, roughly 77% of them seen once, and the ten largest clones take about 12%. The study drew its donors from healthy HIV-negative adults without recent acute infections or vaccinations. Sequencing was done on a sample of PBMCs. The receptor was isolated from a middle-aged woman in good health. Some clones in this sample may be carry-over from other donors' samples.

CDR3 coding DNA: TGTGCCAGCAGCCAACAGGGGAATCGACACCATGAGCAGTTCTTC. It encodes CASSQQGNRHHEQFF. The rearrangement joins TRBV11-3 to TRBJ2-1; the match to TRBD1 covers 7 bases. Germline values: CDR1 SGHNT, CDR2 YENEEA. Trimming at V came to 5 bases and at J to 8 bases, leaving 12 bases not matched to a gene. CDR3 length equals 15 residues.